Shown below are 27 T cell receptor beta chains from a single sample sequenced in a study of CD8 T cells in Susac syndrome. After extraction with the RNeasy kit, roughly 0.45 to 1 ug of the RNA was reverse transcribed using random hexamers. One entry per CDR3 protein results from TCRdb running MiXCR on the immunoSEQ multiplex PCR reads. The repertoire consists of roughly 150,000 distinct CDR3 sequences, with about 94% occurring once and the leading ten covering over 0.2%. What was sequenced was CD8+ T cells from PBMCs. These receptors originate from a human donor with multiple sclerosis.

The chain couples TRBV29-1 to TRBJ2-7; TRBD1 aligns across 8 bases. J lost 3 bases, V lost 3 bases, and 4 bases had no gene match. The length of the CDR3 is 13 residues. Germline values: CDR1 SQVTM, CDR2 ANQGSEA. DNA for the CDR3: TGCAGCGTTGACCCAGGGGGCGGCTACGAGCAGTACTTC. Protein sequence: CSVDPGGGYEQYF.

The J gene is TRBJ2-1, the V gene TRBV14, with 12 bases aligning to TRBD2. This CDR3 has 14 residues. Germline lookup yields CDR1 SGHDN and CDR2 FVKESK. The V and J ends lost 4 bases and 9 bases, in that order; junction bases with no gene match: 4. The CDR3 protein is CASSLGLAGREQFF. DNA for the CDR3: TGTGCCAGCAGCCTAGGACTAGCGGGGCGTGAGCAGTTCTTC.

The rearrangement links TRBV7-8 to TRBJ2-5; 9 bases fit TRBD1. Germline CDR1 is SGHVS and CDR2 is FQNEAQ. Losses at the gene ends were 5 bases for V and 4 bases for J; bases not matched to a gene: 2. The CDR3 length is 13 residues. For the CDR3, the DNA is TGTGCCAGCAGCCAGGACAGGGGAGAGACCCAGTACTTC. It yields the protein CASSQDRGETQYF.

This chain joins TRBV2 and TRBJ1-4; D is unclear. Looked up from germline, CDR1 is SNHLY and CDR2 is FYNNEI. CDR3 length: 13 amino acids. V shed 8 bases and J shed 4 bases, with 11 bases lying between them. CDR3 amino acids: CASGMEVNEKLFF. In DNA, the CDR3 is TGTGCCAGCGGGATGGAAGTTAATGAAAAACTGTTTTTT.

The rearrangement joins TRBV28 to TRBJ1-5; 8 nucleotides match TRBD1. This CDR3 has 16 amino acids. Germline CDR1 reads MDHEN; CDR2 reads SYDVKM. The junction had 9 bases not matched to a gene; V was cut back by 6 bases and J by 2 bases. The CDR3 sequence is CASSSGQGPRNQPQHF. CDR3 nucleotide sequence: TGTGCCAGCAGCTCCGGACAGGGCCCTCGCAATCAGCCCCAGCATTTT. Drawing the rest from reference TRBV28 and TRBJ1-5, the complete variable domain is DVKVTQSSRYLVKRTGEKVFLECVQDMDHENMFWYRQDPGLGLRLIYFSYDVKMKEKGDIPEGYSVSREKKERFSLILESASTNQTSMYLCASSSGQGPRNQPQHFGDGTRLSIL.

V usage is TRBV7-9 and J usage is TRBJ1-1; D unclear. The CDR3 is 13 amino acids. V lost 1 base and J lost 8, with 11 bases in between. Germline CDR1 and CDR2: SEHNR and FQNEAQ (reference sequence). The CDR3 region is CASSLGIRPEAFF. The CDR3 region has the DNA TGTGCCAGCAGCTTAGGGATACGGCCAGAAGCTTTCTTT.

Here the CDR3 reads CASSQLPGELFF. The CDR3 DNA sequence: TGTGCCAGCAGCCAACTTCCCGGGGAGCTGTTTTTT. The chain links TRBV14 to TRBJ2-2; D not certain. Germline-derived CDR1 and CDR2 are SGHDN and FVKESK. This CDR3 has 12 amino acids. V lost 2 bases and J lost 6, with 4 bases in between.

The chain employs TRBV29-1 and TRBJ2-7, with D perhaps being TRBD1 or TRBD2 (5 bases each). The CDR3 loop spans 16 amino acids. V shed 0 bases and J shed 0 bases, with 15 bases lying between them. The germline V gene has CDR1 SQVTM and CDR2 ANQGSEA. Here the CDR3 reads CSVEDPGQESSYEQYF. The CDR3 region has the DNA TGCAGCGTTGAAGATCCGGGGCAGGAATCCTCCTACGAGCAGTACTTC.

This clonotype was observed once. V is TRBV6-4 and J is TRBJ2-2, with 8 bases lining up with TRBD1. CDR1 MRHNA and CDR2 SNTAGT come from the germline V gene. This CDR3 is built from 16 residues. Trimming took 0 bases from V and 2 from J; bases not matched to a gene: 2. DNA of the CDR3: TGTGCCAGCAGTGACTCGGGGACAGGCAACACCGGGGAGCTGTTTTTT. It encodes CASSDSGTGNTGELFF.

The chain joins TRBV28 to TRBJ2-1, with 7 bases matching TRBD2. The germline V gene has CDR1 MDHEN and CDR2 SYDVKM. This CDR3 is built from 12 residues. Trimming removed 6 bases from V and 8 bases from J; junction bases left unmatched: 4. CDR3 protein: CASRRGNHEQFF. CDR3 bases: TGTGCCAGCAGGCGGGGGAATCATGAGCAGTTCTTC.

This clonotype is a singleton in its sample. The chain combines TRBV14 with TRBJ2-1; D uncertain. Germline V gene lookup returns CDR1 SGHDN and CDR2 FVKESK. Trimming left V 0 bases short and J 4 bases short, with 7 bases between. The CDR3 is 14 amino acids. As DNA, the CDR3 is TGTGCCAGCAGCCAAGAAAGGGCGTACAATGAGCAGTTCTTC. The encoded protein is CASSQERAYNEQFF. The variable domain in full, completed from reference TRBV14 and TRBJ2-1, reads EAGVTQFPSHSVIEKGQTVTLRCDPISGHDNLYWYRRVMGKEIKFLLHFVKESKQDESGMPNNRFLAERTGGTYSTLKVQPAELEDSGVYFCASSQERAYNEQFFGPGTRLTVL.

This clonotype was seen a single time. The chain is built from TRBV19 and TRBJ2-7; 8 bases line up with TRBD1. J gave up 2 bases and V 3 bases, and 6 bases lay outside the gene matches. CDR3 length: 15 amino acids. Germline V gives CDR1 LNHDA, CDR2 SQIVND (reference sequence). CDR3 sequence reads: CASSMGQGAPYEQYF. CDR3 in DNA: TGTGCCAGTAGTATGGGGCAGGGGGCTCCCTACGAGCAGTACTTC.

V and J are TRBV7-9 and TRBJ2-3, with D unclear. Trimming removed 7 bases at V and 5 bases at J, with 16 bases between. This CDR3 is built from 14 residues. CDR1 and CDR2 (germline): SEHNR, FQNEAQ (reference sequence). DNA of the CDR3: TGTGCCAGCACCGATGTCCCAGCGAGAGATACGCAGTATTTT. It specifies CASTDVPARDTQYF.

V usage is TRBV28 and J usage is TRBJ2-7, with a weak D call TRBD1 (5 bases). The CDR3 length is 15 residues. The germline gives CDR1 MDHEN, CDR2 SYDVKM. V gave up 3 bases and J gave up 3 bases, with 15 bases separating them. CDR3 protein: CASSFRFAGNYEQYF. The CDR3 DNA sequence: TGTGCCAGCAGTTTTCGGTTCGCAGGGAACTACGAGCAGTACTTC. Full variable domain (remainder filled in from reference TRBV28 and TRBJ2-7): DVKVTQSSRYLVKRTGEKVFLECVQDMDHENMFWYRQDPGLGLRLIYFSYDVKMKEKGDIPEGYSVSREKKERFSLILESASTNQTSMYLCASSFRFAGNYEQYFGPGTRLTVT.

The gene calls are TRBV3-1 and TRBJ2-7, with 8 bases fitting TRBD1. The germline V gene has CDR1 LGHDT and CDR2 YNNKEL (reference sequence). This CDR3 region has 14 residues. V was clipped by 4 bases and J by 6 bases; unmatched bases: 8. CDR3 DNA sequence: TGTGCCAGCAGCCGTATCGGACAGGGCATCGAGCAGTACTTC. This encodes CASSRIGQGIEQYF.

This chain links TRBV5-6 with TRBJ2-2; a weak D match, TRBD1 (6 bases). CDR1 and CDR2 from the germline V gene are SGHDT and YYEEEE. Trimming cost V 2 bases and J 1 base, with 9 bases left between them. The CDR3 is 15 amino acids. The CDR3 here is CASSFGTRNTGELFF. CDR3 coding DNA: TGTGCCAGCAGCTTCGGGACAAGGAACACCGGGGAGCTGTTTTTT.

The rearrangement joins TRBV11-2 to TRBJ2-1, with TRBD2 matching 11 bases. The germline CDR1 and CDR2 sequences are SGHAT and FQNNGV. The CDR3 spans 18 residues. J was trimmed by 1 base and V by 2 bases; bases with no gene match: 7. Written as DNA, the CDR3 is TGTGCCAGCAGCTTATGGGCTAGCGGGGGGATATCCTACAATGAGCAGTTCTTC. Amino acid sequence: CASSLWASGGISYNEQFF.

The V gene is TRBV5-1, the J gene TRBJ2-7, with a possible D match to TRBD2 (5 bases). V lost 5 bases to trimming and J lost 3 bases, with 15 bases between them. CDR1 is SGHRS and CDR2 is YFSETQ in the germline V gene. The CDR3 sequence is 14 residues long. DNA of the CDR3: TGCGCCAGCAGTCTTCGGGGTGGTGGCTACGAGCAGTACTTC. The encoded protein is CASSLRGGGYEQYF.

CDR3: CSVDTLGGYTF. The CDR3 coding sequence is TGCAGCGTTGACACTTTGGGGGGCTACACCTTC. J is TRBJ1-2 and V is TRBV29-1; D unresolved. With 3 bases removed from V and 8 bases from J, the gap between germline ends came to 10 bases. The CDR3 consists of 11 residues. Germline V lookup: CDR1 SQVTM, CDR2 ANQGSEA.

The chain joins TRBV18 to TRBJ2-2; 11 bases are a match to TRBD1. V dropped 4 bases and J dropped 3; count of bases not matched to a gene: 7. The CDR3 sequence is 17 residues long. CDR1 KGHSH and CDR2 LQKENI come from the germline V gene. The DNA for the CDR3 is TGTGCCAGCTCACTAGTGGACAGGGGGCACTACACCGGGGAGCTGTTTTTT. Translation gives CASSLVDRGHYTGELFF.

The rearrangement links TRBV27 to TRBJ2-2; D gene uncertain. Trimming shortened V by 4 bases and J by 1 base, and 4 bases separated the two germline ends. From germline, CDR1 is MNHEY and CDR2 SMNVEV (reference sequence). The CDR3 extends over 13 amino acids. The DNA of the CDR3 is TGTGCCAGCAGTTCACAGAACACCGGGGAGCTGTTTTTT. It is translated as CASSSQNTGELFF.

The chain couples TRBV27 to TRBJ1-1; D remains unclear. CDR1 MNHEY and CDR2 SMNVEV come from the germline V gene (reference sequence). V was shortened by 5 bases and J by 1 base, with 14 bases between the two germline ends. The CDR3 is made up of 15 amino acids. CDR3 nucleotide sequence: TGTGCCAGCAGTCCATTAATCTGGGAGAACACTGAAGCTTTCTTT. Its protein product is CASSPLIWENTEAFF.

This chain joins TRBV9 and TRBJ2-7, with D unresolved. Germline lookup yields CDR1 SGDLS and CDR2 YYNGEE. The CDR3 loop spans 14 amino acids. Trimming took off 0 bases at V and 2 bases at J, with 9 bases between the two ends. The CDR3 loop reads CASSVGRAAYEQYF. The CDR3, as DNA: TGTGCCAGCAGCGTAGGACGGGCCGCCTACGAGCAGTACTTC.

This chain joins TRBV20-1 and TRBJ2-1, with D tentatively TRBD2 (7 bases). Deletions cut 1 base from V and 5 bases from J, with 18 bases between. CDR1 and CDR2 from the germline V gene are DFQATT and SNEGSKA (reference sequence). This CDR3 has 16 amino acids. The CDR3 here is CSARGPGASGDNEQFF. DNA for the CDR3: TGCAGTGCTAGAGGGCCAGGGGCTAGCGGTGACAATGAGCAGTTCTTC.

The V call is TRBV11-2, the J call TRBJ1-2; D is unresolved. CDR3 length: 15 residues. Germline assignment: CDR1 SGHAT and CDR2 FQNNGV. Trimming left V 1 base short and J 2 bases short, with 11 bases between. Written as DNA, the CDR3 is TGTGCCAGCAGCTTAGCGCCAAAAGAAAACTATGGCTACACCTTC. Encoded protein: CASSLAPKENYGYTF.

This clonotype showed up just once. J is TRBJ2-3 and V is TRBV4-3; the match to TRBD2 covers 12 bases. The CDR3 is 16 residues long. Trimming at V came to 0 bases and at J to 4 bases, leaving 2 bases not matched to a gene. CDR1 is LGHNA, CDR2 YSLEER, per germline. The DNA for the CDR3 is TGCGCCAGCAGCCAAGATCTAGCGGGGGGGCCAGATACGCAGTATTTT. Translation: CASSQDLAGGPDTQYF.

This clonotype showed up just once. The chain links TRBV6-6 to TRBJ2-1; unclear D gene. In germline, CDR1 is MNHNY, CDR2 SVGAGI (reference sequence). V was trimmed by 6 bases and J by 6 bases, leaving 3 bases between them. CDR3 length: 10 amino acids. DNA for the CDR3: TGTGCCAGCAGGTTCAATGAGCAGTTCTTC. It codes for CASRFNEQFF.